A single sample gave rise to the 14 T cell receptor beta chains below, sequenced in a study of blood T cell repertoires in COVID-19. The repertoire was sequenced with immunoSEQ multiplex PCR; TCRdb's copy has only in-frame clones and lacks some. Of about 180,000 clones listed, roughly 86% were seen once; the top ten hold over 7%. Sequencing used PBMCs or T cells enriched from blood (not recorded which). These receptor sequences come from a woman aged 25-40 years who had recovered from COVID-19.

V and J are TRBV28 and TRBJ1-2; D remains unclear. Germline V gives CDR1 MDHEN, CDR2 SYDVKM. This CDR3 comprises 13 residues. Trimming pared 6 bases from V and 6 bases from J, leaving 14 bases between. The CDR3 nucleotides are TGTGCCAGCAGGGTACAGAACGACGATGGCTACACCTTC. Its protein product is CASRVQNDDGYTF.

The chain joins TRBV5-8 to TRBJ2-2, with 8 bases aligning to TRBD2. The CDR3 length is 15 residues. The V segment lost 4 bases and the J segment 5 bases; nucleotides outside the gene matches: 7. Germline V CDR1 and CDR2: SGHTS, YDEGEE. CDR3: CASSLNGLATGELFF. The CDR3, as DNA: TGTGCCAGCAGCCTGAACGGACTAGCAACCGGGGAGCTGTTTTTT.

The V call is TRBV6-5, the J call TRBJ2-5; a weak D match, TRBD2 (6 bases). V shed 4 bases and J shed 1 base, with 13 bases lying between them. The CDR3 is 15 residues long. From germline, CDR1 is MNHEY and CDR2 SVGAGI. CDR3 sequence reads: CASSFSGTLQETQYF. CDR3 DNA sequence: TGTGCCAGCAGTTTTAGCGGAACCCTCCAAGAGACCCAGTACTTC.

V is TRBV16 and J is TRBJ2-5; no definite D call. The V gene lost 0 bases and the J gene lost 1 base, with 15 bases spanning the gap. The CDR3 has 17 residues. Germline CDR1 reads KGHSY; CDR2 reads FQNENV. The chain's CDR3 is CASSQSFQAVFQETQYF. Here the CDR3 DNA reads TGTGCCAGCAGCCAATCGTTTCAGGCCGTATTCCAAGAGACCCAGTACTTC.

This clone was detected a few times. The chain combines TRBV6-5 with TRBJ1-2; the match to TRBD1 covers 7 bases. This CDR3 spans 13 amino acids. Germline V gene lookup returns CDR1 MNHEY and CDR2 SVGAGI. This CDR3 reads CVGGTASDYGYTF. CDR3 coding DNA: TGTGTGGGTGGGACAGCCTCTGACTATGGCTACACCTTC.

This clone occurred once. The gene calls are TRBV12-3 or TRBV12-4 and TRBJ1-1; a possible D gene is TRBD1 (6 bases). V lost 8 bases and J 1 base, leaving 11 bases between the germline ends. The CDR3 is 13 amino acids. Written as DNA, the CDR3 is TGTGCCAGCCCCGGGACACGGAACACTGAAGCTTTCTTT. Translating it yields CASPGTRNTEAFF.

The table lists this clone with a few counts. The chain employs TRBV6-5 and TRBJ2-5; 13 bases match TRBD2. V lost 6 bases and J lost 2; bases outside the gene matches: 3. This CDR3 spans 15 amino acids. The V gene's germline CDR1 is MNHEY and CDR2 SVGAGI. In DNA, the CDR3 is TGTGCCAGCAGCCCGGGACTAGCGGGACAAGAGACCCAGTACTTC. Residues: CASSPGLAGQETQYF.

This chain connects TRBV5-1 to TRBJ2-1; 13 positions agree with TRBD2. Germline V gives CDR1 SGHRS, CDR2 YFSETQ. V shed 4 bases, J shed 5 bases, and the junction held 18 bases outside the gene matches. This CDR3 region has 20 residues. In nucleotides, the CDR3 is TGCGCCAGCAGCCGAACCACTAGCGGGAGGGCCAGAGATAGCGACAATGAGCAGTTCTTC. Its translation is CASSRTTSGRARDSDNEQFF.

The chain has TRBV7-9 and TRBJ2-1; 11 bases map to TRBD2. Germline CDR1 and CDR2: SEHNR and FQNEAQ (reference sequence). V lost 6 bases, J lost 4 bases, and 8 bases stayed unmatched. This CDR3 has 16 amino acids. The CDR3: CASSSTGTSGYNEQFF. CDR3 in DNA: TGTGCCAGCAGTTCCACCGGGACTAGCGGTTACAATGAGCAGTTCTTC. The full variable domain, rest sourced from reference TRBV7-9 and TRBJ2-1, is DTGVSQNPRHKITKRGQNVTFRCDPISEHNRLYWYRQTLGQGPEFLTYFQNEAQLEKSRLLSDRFSAERPKGSFSTLEIQRTEQGDSAMYLCASSSTGTSGYNEQFFGPGTRLTVL.

This chain joins TRBV21-1 and TRBJ1-1; the D call TRBD1 from the table was never checked on the DNA. TRBV21-1 has pseudogene status. There are 14 residues in the CDR3. CDR3 in DNA: TGTGCCAGCAGCAAACACTGGACAATTGCTGAAGCTTTCTTT. It codes for CASSKHWTIAEAFF.

J is TRBJ1-5 and V is TRBV5-1; 7 nucleotides line up with TRBD1. The CDR3 spans 17 residues. CDR1 and CDR2 (germline): SGHRS, YFSETQ. The V and J ends lost 4 bases and 0 bases, in that order; junction bases with no gene match: 10. The CDR3 nucleotides are TGCGCCAGCAGCCGCGGGGGGACAGCGTATAGCAATCAGCCCCAGCATTTT. Protein: CASSRGGTAYSNQPQHF. The variable domain in full, with the rest retrieved from reference TRBV5-1 and TRBJ1-5, is KAGVTQTPRYLIKTRGQQVTLSCSPISGHRSVSWYQQTPGQGLQFLFEYFSETQRNKGNFPGRFSGRQFSNSRSEMNVSTLELGDSALYLCASSRGGTAYSNQPQHFGDGTRLSIL.

This clone has just a few counts. The gene calls are TRBV11-2 and TRBJ1-2, with 9 bases matching TRBD1. After removal of 3 bases from V and 8 bases from J, the junction contained 4 bases not matched to a gene. Germline V gene data show CDR1 as SGHAT and CDR2 as FQNNGV. The CDR3 length is 13 residues. In DNA form, the CDR3 reads TGTGCCAGCAGCTTCGACAGGGGGATCGGCTACACCTTC. Translating it yields CASSFDRGIGYTF. The variable domain in full, completed from reference TRBV11-2 and TRBJ1-2, reads EAGVAQSPRYKIIEKRQSVAFWCNPISGHATLYWYQQILGQGPKLLIQFQNNGVVDDSQLPKDRFSAERLKGVDSTLKIQPAKLEDSAVYLCASSFDRGIGYTFGSGTRLTVV.

This chain joins TRBV6-4 and TRBJ2-5; 8 bases line up with TRBD2. Trimming cost V 5 bases and J 0 bases; bases outside gene matches: 5. Per the germline V gene, CDR1 is MRHNA and CDR2 is SNTAGT. The CDR3 spans 15 residues. The CDR3 is CASSSIAGNQETQYF. In nucleotides, the CDR3 is TGTGCCAGCAGTTCAATAGCGGGAAACCAAGAGACCCAGTACTTC.

In this sample, this clone turned up a few times. This chain joins TRBV15 and TRBJ1-2, with 7 positions matching TRBD1. The V gene end was trimmed by 4 bases and the J gene end by 0 bases; junction bases not matched to a gene: 8. The germline V gene encodes CDR1 LNHNV and CDR2 YYDKDF (reference sequence). This CDR3 has 16 residues. DNA of the CDR3: TGTGCCACCAGCAAGGACAGGCCGCACTCTAACTATGGCTACACCTTC. It encodes CATSKDRPHSNYGYTF.